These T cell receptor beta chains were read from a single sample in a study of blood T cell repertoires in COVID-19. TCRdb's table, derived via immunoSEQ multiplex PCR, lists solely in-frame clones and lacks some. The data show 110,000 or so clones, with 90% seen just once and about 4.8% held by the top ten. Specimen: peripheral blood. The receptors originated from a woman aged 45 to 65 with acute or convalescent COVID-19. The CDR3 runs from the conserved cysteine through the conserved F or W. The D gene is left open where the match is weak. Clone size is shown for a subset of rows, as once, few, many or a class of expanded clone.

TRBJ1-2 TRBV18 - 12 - TGTGCCAGCTCGGGGGGGTACTATGGCTACACCTTC CASSGGYYGYTF
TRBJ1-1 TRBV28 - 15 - TGTGCCAGCAGCCCGGGGGGGCAGGGGAGAACTGAAGCTTTCTTT CASSPGGQGRTEAFF
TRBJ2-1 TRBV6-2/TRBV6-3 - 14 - TGTGCCAGCAGTTGGGGAGAGGTCGCCGAAACGCAGTTCTTC CASSWGEVAETQFF
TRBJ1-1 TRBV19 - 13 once TGTGCCAGTAGTTTTGAACGGGACACCGAAGCTTTCTTT CASSFERDTEAFF
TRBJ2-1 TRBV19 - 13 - TGTGCCAGTAGTATTGCTAGTTACAATGAGCAGTTCTTC CASSIASYNEQFF
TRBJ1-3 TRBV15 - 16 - TGTGCCACCAGCAGAGACCAGGCCTCCTCTGGAAACACCATATATTTT CATSRDQASSGNTIYF
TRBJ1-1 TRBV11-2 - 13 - TGTGCCAGCAGCCCAGAGGGGAACACTGAAGCTTTCTTT CASSPEGNTEAFF
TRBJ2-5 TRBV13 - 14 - TGTGCCAGCAGCTTAACGGGGGGCCGGGAGACCCAGTACTTC CASSLTGGRETQYF
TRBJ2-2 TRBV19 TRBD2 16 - TGTGCCAGTAGTATAGGAGCGGGAGGAATCACCGGGGAGCTGTTTTTT CASSIGAGGITGELFF
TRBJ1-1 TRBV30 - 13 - TGTGCCTGGAGTTTGAGGGCAGACACTGAAGCTTTCTTT CAWSLRADTEAFF